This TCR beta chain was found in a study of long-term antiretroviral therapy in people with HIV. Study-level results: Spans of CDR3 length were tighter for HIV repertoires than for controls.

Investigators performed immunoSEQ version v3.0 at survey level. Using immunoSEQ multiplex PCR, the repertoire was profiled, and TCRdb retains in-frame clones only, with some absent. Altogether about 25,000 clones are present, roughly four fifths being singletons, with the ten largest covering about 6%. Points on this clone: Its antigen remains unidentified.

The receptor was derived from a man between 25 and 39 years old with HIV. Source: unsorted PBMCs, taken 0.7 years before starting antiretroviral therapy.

For the CDR3, the DNA is TGCAGTGCTCCCGCTGTGGATGGCTACACCTTC. Residues: CSAPAVDGYTF. The chain links TRBV20-1 to TRBJ1-2, with no clear D. Germline values: CDR1 DFQATT, CDR2 SNEGSKA (reference sequence). The CDR3 is 11 amino acids. Trimming took off 5 bases at V and 6 bases at J, with 10 bases between the two ends.